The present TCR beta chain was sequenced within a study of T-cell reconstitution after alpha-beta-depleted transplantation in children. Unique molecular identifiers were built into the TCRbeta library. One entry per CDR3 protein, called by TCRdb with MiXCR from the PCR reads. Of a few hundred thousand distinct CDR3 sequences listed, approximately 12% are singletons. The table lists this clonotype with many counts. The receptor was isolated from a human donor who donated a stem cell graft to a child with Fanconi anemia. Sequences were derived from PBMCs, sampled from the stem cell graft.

CDR3 region: CASSASPRGTEAFF. The CDR3, as DNA: TGCGCCAGCAGTGCTAGTCCCAGGGGCACTGAAGCTTTCTTT. The V gene is TRBV10-1, the J gene TRBJ1-1; possibly TRBD1 for D (6 bases). Germline CDR1 WNHNN, CDR2 SYGVQD (reference sequence). Between the trimmed V and J ends, which lost 4 bases and 4 bases, there was a span of 13 bases. CDR3 length: 14 amino acids.